The clone carrying this T cell receptor (beta chain) was seen a handful of times. What it binds is unknown. The record originates from a study of blood T cells in healthy people across ages. Study-level findings and limits: Higher diversity and more naive CD4+ cells were features of long-lived donors, compared to aged donors. Not knowing donor CMV status may have confounded expanded clonotype changes. TCR beta diversity, measured per million T cells, fell in a roughly linear way with age.

The CDR3 is 17 residues long. Using a J-beta primer mix together with a sample-barcoded 5' primer, a second PCR was run for roughly 6 to 12 cycles. Each cDNA molecule received a tag from a template-switch adaptor that had 12 random nucleotides. TCRdb redid the calling of the 5' RACE reads with MiXCR, one entry per CDR3 protein. This table holds under 950,000 distinct CDR3 sequences, 22% found once. The origin of this receptor is an older man in good health. Sequencing was performed on blood. V and J are TRBV21-1 and TRBJ1-5; the table assigns TRBD1, which was not confirmed against the DNA. TRBV21-1 is shown as a pseudogene. The CDR3 nucleotides are TGTGCCAGCAGCAAAGATCCCCTCGGTTATAGCAATCAGCCCCAGCATTTT. Translation: CASSKDPLGYSNQPQHF.